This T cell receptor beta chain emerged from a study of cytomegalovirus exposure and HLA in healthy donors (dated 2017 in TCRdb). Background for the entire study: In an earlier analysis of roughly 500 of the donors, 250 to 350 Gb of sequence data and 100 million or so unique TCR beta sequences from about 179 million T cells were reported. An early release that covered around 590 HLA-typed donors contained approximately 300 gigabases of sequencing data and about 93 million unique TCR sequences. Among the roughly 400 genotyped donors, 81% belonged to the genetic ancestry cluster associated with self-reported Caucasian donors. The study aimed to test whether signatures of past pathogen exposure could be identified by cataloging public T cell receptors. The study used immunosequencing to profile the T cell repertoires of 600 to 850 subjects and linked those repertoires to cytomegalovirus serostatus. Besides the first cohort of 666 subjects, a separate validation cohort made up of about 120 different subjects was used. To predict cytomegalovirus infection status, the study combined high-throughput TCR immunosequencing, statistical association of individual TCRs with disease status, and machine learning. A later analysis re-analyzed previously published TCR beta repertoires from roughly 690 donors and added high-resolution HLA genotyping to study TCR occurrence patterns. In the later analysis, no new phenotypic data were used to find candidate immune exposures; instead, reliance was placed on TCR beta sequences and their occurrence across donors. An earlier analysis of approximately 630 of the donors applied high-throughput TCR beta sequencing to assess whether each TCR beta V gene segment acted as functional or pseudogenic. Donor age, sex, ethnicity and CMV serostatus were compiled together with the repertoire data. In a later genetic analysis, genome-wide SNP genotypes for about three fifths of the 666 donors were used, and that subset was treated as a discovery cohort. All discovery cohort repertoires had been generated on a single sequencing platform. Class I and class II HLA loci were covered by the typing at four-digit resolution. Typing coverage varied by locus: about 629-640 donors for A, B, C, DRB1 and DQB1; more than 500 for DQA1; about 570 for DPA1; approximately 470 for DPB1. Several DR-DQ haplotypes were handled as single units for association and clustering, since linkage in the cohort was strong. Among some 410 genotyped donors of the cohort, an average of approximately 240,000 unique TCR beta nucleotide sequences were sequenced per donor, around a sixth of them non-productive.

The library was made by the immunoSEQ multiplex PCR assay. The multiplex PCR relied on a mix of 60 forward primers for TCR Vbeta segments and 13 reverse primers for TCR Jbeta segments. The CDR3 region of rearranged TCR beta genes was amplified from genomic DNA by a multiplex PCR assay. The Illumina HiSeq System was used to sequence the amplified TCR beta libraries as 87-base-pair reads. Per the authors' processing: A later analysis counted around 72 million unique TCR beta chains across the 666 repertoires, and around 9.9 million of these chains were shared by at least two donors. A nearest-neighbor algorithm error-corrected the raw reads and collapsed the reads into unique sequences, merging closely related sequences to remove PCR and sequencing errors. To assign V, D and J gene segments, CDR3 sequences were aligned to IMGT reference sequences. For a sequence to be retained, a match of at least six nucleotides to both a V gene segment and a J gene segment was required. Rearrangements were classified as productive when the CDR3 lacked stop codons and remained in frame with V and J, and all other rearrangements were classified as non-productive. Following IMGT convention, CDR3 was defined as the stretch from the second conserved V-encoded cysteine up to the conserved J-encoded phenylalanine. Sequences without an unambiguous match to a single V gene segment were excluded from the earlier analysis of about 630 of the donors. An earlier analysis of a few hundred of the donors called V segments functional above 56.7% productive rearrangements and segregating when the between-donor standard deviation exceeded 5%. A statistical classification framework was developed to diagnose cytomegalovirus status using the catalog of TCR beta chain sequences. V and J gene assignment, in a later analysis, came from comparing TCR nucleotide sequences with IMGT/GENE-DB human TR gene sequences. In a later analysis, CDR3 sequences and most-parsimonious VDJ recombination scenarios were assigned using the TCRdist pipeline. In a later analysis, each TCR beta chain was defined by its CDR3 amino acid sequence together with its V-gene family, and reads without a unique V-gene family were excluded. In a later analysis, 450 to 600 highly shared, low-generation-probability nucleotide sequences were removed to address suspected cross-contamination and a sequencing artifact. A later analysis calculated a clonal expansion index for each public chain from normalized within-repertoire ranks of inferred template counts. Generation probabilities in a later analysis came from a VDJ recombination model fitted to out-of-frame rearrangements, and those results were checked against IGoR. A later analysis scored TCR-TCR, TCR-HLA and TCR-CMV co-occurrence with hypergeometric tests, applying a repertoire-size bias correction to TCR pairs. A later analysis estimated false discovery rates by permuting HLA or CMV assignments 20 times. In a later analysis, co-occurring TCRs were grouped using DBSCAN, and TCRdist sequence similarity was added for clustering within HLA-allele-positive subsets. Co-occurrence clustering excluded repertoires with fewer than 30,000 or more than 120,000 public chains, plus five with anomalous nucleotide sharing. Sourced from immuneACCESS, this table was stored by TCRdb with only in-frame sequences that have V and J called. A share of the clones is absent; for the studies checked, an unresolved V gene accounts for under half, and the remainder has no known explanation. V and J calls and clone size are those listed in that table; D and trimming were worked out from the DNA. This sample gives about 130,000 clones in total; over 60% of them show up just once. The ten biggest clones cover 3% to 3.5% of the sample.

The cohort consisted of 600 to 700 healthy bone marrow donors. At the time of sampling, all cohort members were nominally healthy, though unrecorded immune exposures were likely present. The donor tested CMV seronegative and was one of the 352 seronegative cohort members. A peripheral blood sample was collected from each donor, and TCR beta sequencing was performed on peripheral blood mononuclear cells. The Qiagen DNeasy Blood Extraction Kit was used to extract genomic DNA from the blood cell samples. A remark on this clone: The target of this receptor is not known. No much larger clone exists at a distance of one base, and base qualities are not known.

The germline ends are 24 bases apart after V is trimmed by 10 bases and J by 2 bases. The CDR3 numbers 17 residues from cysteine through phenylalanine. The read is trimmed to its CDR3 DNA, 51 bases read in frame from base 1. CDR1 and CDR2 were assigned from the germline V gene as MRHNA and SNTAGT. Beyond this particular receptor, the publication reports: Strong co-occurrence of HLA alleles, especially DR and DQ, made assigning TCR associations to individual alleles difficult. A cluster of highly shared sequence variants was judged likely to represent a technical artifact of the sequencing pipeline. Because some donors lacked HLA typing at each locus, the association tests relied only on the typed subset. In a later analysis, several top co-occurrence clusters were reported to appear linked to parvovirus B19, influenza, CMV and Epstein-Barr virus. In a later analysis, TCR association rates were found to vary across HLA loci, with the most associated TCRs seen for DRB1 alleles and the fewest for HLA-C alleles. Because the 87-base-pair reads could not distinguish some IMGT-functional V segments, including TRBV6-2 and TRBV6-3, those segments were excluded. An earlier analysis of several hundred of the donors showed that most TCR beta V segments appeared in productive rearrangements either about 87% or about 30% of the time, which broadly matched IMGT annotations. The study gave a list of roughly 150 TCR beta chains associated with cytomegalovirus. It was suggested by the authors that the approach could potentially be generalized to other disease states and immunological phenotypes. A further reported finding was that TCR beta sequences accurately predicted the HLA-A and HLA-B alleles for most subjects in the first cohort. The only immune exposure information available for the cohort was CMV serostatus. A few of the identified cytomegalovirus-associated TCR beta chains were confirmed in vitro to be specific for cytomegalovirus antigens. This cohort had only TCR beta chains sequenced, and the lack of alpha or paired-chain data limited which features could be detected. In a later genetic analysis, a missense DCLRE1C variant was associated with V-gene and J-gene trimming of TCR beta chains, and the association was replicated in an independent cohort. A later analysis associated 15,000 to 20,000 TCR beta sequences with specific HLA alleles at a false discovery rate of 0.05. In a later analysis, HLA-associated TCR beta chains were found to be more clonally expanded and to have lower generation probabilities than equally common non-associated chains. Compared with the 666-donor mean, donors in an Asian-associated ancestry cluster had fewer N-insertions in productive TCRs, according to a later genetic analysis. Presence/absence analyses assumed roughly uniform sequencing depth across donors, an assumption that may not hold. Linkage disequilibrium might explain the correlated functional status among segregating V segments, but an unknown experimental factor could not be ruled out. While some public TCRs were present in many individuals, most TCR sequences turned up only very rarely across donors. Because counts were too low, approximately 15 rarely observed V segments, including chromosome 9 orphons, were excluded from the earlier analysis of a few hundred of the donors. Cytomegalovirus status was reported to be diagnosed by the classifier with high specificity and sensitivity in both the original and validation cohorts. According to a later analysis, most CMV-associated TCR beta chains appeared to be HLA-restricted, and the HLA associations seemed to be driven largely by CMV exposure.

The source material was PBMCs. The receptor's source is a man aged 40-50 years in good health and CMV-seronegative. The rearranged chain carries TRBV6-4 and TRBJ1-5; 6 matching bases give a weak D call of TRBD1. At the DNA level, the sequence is TGTGCCATCCCGACAGGAAAGGTAGGTTTGGGCAATCAGCCCCAGCATTTT. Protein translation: CAIPTGKVGLGNQPQHF.